What follows is one T cell receptor (beta chain) and its context. As for time point: after trial treatment. Treatment described: LDRT plus nivolumab, ipilimumab, low-dose cyclophosphamide and aspirin (RACIN trial). Ipilimumab, nivolumab, aspirin, low-dose cyclophosphamide and low-dose radiotherapy were administered to donors. Those who qualified had advanced solid tumors (lacking tumor-infiltrating lymphocytes). The germline CDR1 and CDR2 sequences are LGHDT and YNNKEL (reference sequence). Trimming cost V 1 base and J 5 bases, with 15 bases left between them. The CDR3 has 16 residues. The data stem from a study of low-dose radiotherapy and immunotherapy resistance in tumors. Whole-study context: Per fraction, Cohort 1 was given 0.5 Gy every 2 weeks, for a total of 6.5 Gy.

Alpha- and beta-chain coverage of first-strand cDNA came from TRAV- and TRBV-specific primers. With a constant-region primer and a V-primer adapter, TCRs were subjected to 15 to 25 PCR cycles of amplification. mRNA isolates were amplified via in vitro transcription. TCRdb reprocessed the reads with MiXCR, giving one entry per CDR3 protein. Of about 30,000 distinct CDR3 sequences listed, roughly 49% were seen once; the top ten hold approximately 5.4%. The source was PBMCs, collected after low-dose radiotherapy plus immunotherapy. The TCR comes from a male donor with gallbladder cancer. This chain joins TRBV3-1 and TRBJ2-1; D is possibly TRBD2 (6 bases). CDR3 DNA sequence: TGTGCCAGCAGCCAAGGAGGAGGGAGTAGGAACAATGAGCAGTTCTTC. Translating gives CASSQGGGSRNNEQFF.